The text below deals with one T cell receptor beta chain. Its antigen remains unidentified. The junction and the germline gene differ at one end; a read error may be behind it. The data belong to a study of tumor and adjacent non-tumor tissue in lung cancer. Findings of the study overall: Shorter survival was associated with higher TCR diversity in tumors.

No cell sorting was done before RNA was extracted from the tissue. The library came from three nested PCR rounds adapted from ARM-PCR protocols. TCRdb recomputed calls from the multiplex PCR reads with MiXCR, one row per CDR3 protein. The sample holds about 110,000 distinct CDR3 sequences, around 82% seen once. Germline CDR1 is MNHNS and CDR2 is SASEGT. The CDR3 contains 15 residues. This sequence joins TRBV6-1 and TRBJ2-2; a weak D match, TRBD2 (7 bases). The clonotype was recovered from a man in his 70s with non-small cell lung cancer. Sequenced material: lung tumor tissue. The CDR3 sequence is CAGSLGGAYIGELFF. CDR3 nucleotide sequence: TGTGCCGGCAGCTTAGGGGGGGCGTACATCGGGGAGCTGTTTTTT.